This TCR beta chain emerged from a study of T cells in Graves' hyperthyroidism and ophthalmopathy. The V and J ends lost 6 bases and 0 bases, in that order; junction bases with no gene match: 16. Germline lookup yields CDR1 MDHEN and CDR2 SYDVKM. The CDR3 sequence is 18 residues long. TCR beta CDR3 sequences were amplified from RNA transcripts. First-round RT-PCR of the TCR CDR3 relied on the HTBI primer set. MiXCR, applied by TCRdb to the multiplex PCR reads, yields one record per CDR3 protein. The sample shows 550,000 to 600,000 distinct CDR3 sequences, more than 45% of them seen only once. The sample holds a few counts of this clonotype. Its cognate antigen is unknown. General study findings and limits: The authors' 13 V-J model separated ophthalmopathy from stable hyperthyroidism. Clonotypes that were expanded in thyroid above 0.001 mostly appeared in blood too.

The sample consisted of peripheral blood or thyroid tissue (not recorded which). The sequence came from an adult woman with Graves' disease, either hyperthyroidism or ophthalmopathy (not recorded which). J is TRBJ1-1 and V is TRBV28, with 7 bases identical to TRBD1. The DNA for the CDR3 is TGTGCCAGCAGATACCTACAGGGGCCTGGGCGAATGAACACTGAAGCTTTCTTT. It encodes CASRYLQGPGRMNTEAFF.